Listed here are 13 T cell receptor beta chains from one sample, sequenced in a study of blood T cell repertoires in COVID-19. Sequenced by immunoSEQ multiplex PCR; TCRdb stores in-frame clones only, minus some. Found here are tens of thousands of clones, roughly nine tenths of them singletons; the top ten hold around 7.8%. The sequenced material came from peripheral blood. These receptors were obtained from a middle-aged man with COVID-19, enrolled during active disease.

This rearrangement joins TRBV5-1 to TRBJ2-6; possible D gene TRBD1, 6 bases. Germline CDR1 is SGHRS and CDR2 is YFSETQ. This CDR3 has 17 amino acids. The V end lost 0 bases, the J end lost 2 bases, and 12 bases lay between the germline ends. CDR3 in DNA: TGCGCCAGCAGCTTGGACAGGGTGCGGGCTGGGGCCAACGTCCTGACTTTC. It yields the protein CASSLDRVRAGANVLTF.

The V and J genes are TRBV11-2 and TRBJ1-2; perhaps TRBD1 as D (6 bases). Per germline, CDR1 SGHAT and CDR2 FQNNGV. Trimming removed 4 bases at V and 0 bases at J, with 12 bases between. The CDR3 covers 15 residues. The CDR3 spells CASSSFRGSNYGYTF. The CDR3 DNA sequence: TGTGCCAGCAGCTCCTTCAGGGGTTCTAACTATGGCTACACCTTC.

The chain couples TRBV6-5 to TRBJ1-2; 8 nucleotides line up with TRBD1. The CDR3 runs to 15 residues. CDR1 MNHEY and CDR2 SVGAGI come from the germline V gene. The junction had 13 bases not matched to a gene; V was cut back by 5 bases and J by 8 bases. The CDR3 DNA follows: TGTGCCAGCAGTCGCTCCGGGACAGGACCGAGAGGCTACACCTTC. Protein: CASSRSGTGPRGYTF.

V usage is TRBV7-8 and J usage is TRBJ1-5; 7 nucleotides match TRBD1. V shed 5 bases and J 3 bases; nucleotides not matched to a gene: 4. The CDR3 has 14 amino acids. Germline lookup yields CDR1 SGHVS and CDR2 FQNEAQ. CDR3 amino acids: CASSRDSLNQPQHF. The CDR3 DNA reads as TGTGCCAGCAGCCGGGACAGCCTCAATCAGCCCCAGCATTTT.

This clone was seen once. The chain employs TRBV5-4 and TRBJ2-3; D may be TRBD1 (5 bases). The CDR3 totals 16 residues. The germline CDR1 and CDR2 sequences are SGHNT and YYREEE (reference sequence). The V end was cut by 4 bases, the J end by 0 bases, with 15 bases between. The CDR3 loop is CASSLRTGFSTDTQYF. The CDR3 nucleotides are TGTGCCAGCAGCCTCCGTACAGGATTTAGCACAGATACGCAGTATTTT.

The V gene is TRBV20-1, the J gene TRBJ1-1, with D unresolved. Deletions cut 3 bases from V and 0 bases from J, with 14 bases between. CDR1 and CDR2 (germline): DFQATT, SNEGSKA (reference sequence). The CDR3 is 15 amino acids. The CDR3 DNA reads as TGCAGTGCTAGTGGATTTGACTCCTTGAACACTGAAGCTTTCTTT. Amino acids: CSASGFDSLNTEAFF.

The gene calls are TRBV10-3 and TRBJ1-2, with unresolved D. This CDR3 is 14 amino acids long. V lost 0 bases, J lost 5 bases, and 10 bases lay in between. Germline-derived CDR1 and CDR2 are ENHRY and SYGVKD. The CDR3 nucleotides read TGTGCCATCAGTGAGTCGCAGATACAATATGGCTACACCTTC. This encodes CAISESQIQYGYTF.

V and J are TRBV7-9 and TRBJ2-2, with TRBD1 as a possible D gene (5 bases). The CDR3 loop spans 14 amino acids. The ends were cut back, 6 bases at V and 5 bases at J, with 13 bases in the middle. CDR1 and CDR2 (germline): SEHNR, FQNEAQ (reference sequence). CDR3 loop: CASRGTGNTGELFF. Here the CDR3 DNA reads TGTGCCAGCAGAGGCACAGGTAATACCGGGGAGCTGTTTTTT.

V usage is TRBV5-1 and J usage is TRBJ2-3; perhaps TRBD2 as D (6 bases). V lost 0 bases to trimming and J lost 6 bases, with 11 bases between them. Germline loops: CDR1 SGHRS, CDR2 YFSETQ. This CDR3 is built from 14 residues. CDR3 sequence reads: CASSLVSGPDTQYF. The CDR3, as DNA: TGCGCCAGCAGCTTGGTTAGCGGTCCGGATACGCAGTATTTT.

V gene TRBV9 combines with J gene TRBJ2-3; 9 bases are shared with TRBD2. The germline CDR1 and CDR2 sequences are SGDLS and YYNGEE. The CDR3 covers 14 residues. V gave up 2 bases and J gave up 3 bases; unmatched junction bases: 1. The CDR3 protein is CASSVLAGTDTQYF. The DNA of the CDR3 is TGTGCCAGCAGCGTGCTAGCGGGAACAGATACGCAGTATTTT.

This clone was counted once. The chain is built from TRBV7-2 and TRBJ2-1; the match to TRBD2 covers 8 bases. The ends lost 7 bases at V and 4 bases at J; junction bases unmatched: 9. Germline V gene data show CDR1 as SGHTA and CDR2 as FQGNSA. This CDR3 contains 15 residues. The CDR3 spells CASIVRGDIYNEQFF. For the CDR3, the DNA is TGTGCCAGCATCGTGCGGGGGGACATATACAATGAGCAGTTCTTC.

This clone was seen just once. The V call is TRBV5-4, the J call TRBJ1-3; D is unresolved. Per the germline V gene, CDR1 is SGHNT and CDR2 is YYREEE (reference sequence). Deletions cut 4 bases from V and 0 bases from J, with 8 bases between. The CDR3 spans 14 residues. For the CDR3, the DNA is TGTGCCAGCAGCCCATCCGGCTCTGGAAACACCATATATTTT. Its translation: CASSPSGSGNTIYF.

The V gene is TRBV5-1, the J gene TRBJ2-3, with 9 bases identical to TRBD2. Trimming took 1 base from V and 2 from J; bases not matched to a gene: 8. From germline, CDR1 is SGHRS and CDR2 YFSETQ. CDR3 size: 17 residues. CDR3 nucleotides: TGCGCCAGCAGCTTGAATGGGGGACTAGCTTCCACAGATACGCAGTATTTT. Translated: CASSLNGGLASTDTQYF.